Detailed here is one TCR beta chain. Sequenced by immunoSEQ multiplex PCR; TCRdb stores in-frame clones only, minus some. The sample has hundreds of thousands of clones, around 90% seen once. This sample stems from a study of Ad26.COV2.S vaccination and SARS-CoV-2 variants. Per germline, CDR1 KGHSH and CDR2 LQKENI. This CDR3 comprises 15 residues. Trimming pared 2 bases from V and 6 bases from J, leaving 11 bases between. Treatment indicated: some 19 received Ad26.COV2.S at low or high dose, single or two shots; roughly 5 received placebo; per-sample allocation not given. Specimens were obtained on day 63 following the first vaccine or placebo injection.

This material consisted of peripheral blood, taken in a trial of Ad26.COV2.S vaccine versus placebo. The chain employs TRBV18 and TRBJ1-6; maybe TRBD1 (6 bases). This clonotype was obtained from a person aged 18-65 years who received the Ad26.COV2.S COVID-19 vaccine or a placebo. As DNA, the CDR3 is TGTGCCAGCTCACCAGGGGGGGGCCTTAATTCACCCCTCCACTTT. Translation gives CASSPGGGLNSPLHF.